This entry is about one TCR beta chain. The CDR3 consists of 14 residues. The V end lost 4 bases, the J end lost 4 bases, and 15 bases lay between the germline ends. CDR1 SGHRS and CDR2 YFSETQ come from the germline V gene. This specimen belongs to a study of blood T cell repertoires in COVID-19. Sequencing was performed with immunoSEQ multiplex PCR; in TCRdb, only in-frame clones are kept and a portion is missing. This table has approximately 170,000 clones, 88% appearing once. The sequencing sample was made of PBMCs or T cells enriched from blood (not recorded which). The receptor was isolated from a woman between 18 and 29 years old who had recovered from COVID-19. This chain links TRBV5-1 with TRBJ2-7; unclear D gene. The CDR3: CASSPVEKPYEQYF. In DNA form, the CDR3 reads TGCGCCAGCAGCCCGGTGGAGAAACCTTACGAGCAGTACTTC.